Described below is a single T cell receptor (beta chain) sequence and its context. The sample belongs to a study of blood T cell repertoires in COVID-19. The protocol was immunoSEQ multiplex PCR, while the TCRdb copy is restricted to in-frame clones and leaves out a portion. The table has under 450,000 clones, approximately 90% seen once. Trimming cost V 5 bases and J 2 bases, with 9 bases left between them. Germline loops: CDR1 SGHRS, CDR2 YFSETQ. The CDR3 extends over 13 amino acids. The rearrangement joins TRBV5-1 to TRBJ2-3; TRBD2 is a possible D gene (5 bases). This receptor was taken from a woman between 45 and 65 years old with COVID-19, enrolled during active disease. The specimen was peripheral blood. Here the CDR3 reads CASSTGDTDTQYF. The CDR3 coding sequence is TGCGCCAGCAGTACCGGGGACACAGATACGCAGTATTTT.